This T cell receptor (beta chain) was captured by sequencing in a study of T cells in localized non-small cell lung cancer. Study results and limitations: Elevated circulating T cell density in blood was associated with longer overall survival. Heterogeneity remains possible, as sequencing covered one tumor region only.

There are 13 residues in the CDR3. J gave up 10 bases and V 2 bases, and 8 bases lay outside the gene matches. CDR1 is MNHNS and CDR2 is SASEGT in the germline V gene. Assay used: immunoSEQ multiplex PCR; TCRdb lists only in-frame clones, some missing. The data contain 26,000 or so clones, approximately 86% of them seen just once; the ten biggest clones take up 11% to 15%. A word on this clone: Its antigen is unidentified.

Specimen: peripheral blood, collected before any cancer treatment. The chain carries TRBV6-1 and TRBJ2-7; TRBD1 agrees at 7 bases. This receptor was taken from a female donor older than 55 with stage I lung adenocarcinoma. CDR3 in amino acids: CASSEWGQTQQYF. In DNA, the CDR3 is TGTGCCAGCAGTGAATGGGGACAGACCCAACAGTACTTC.